These 19 T cell receptor beta chains were all obtained from the same sample, sequenced in a study of blood T cell repertoires in COVID-19. Produced via immunoSEQ multiplex PCR; TCRdb's table is partial and in-frame only. The sample holds tens of thousands of clones, approximately 91% seen once. Sequencing used peripheral blood. These TCRs come from a human donor in a cohort sampled during active COVID-19.

The chain joins TRBV5-1 to TRBJ2-7; 14 bases match TRBD2. Per the germline V gene, CDR1 is SGHRS and CDR2 is YFSETQ. Germline trimming cut 5 bases from V and 4 bases from J; bases unmatched to any gene: 5. This CDR3 has 15 amino acids. CDR3 in DNA: TGCGCCAGCAGTGGGACTAGCGGGAGTCTTTACGAGCAGTACTTC. Amino acid sequence: CASSGTSGSLYEQYF.

This clone came up once. The rearrangement uses TRBV6-6 and TRBJ2-1; D may be TRBD1 (6 bases). V gave up 2 bases and J gave up 15 bases, with 17 bases separating them. The CDR3 covers 13 residues. Germline CDR1 MNHNY, CDR2 SVGAGI (reference sequence). The CDR3 spells CASSYGGRGEGFF. As DNA, the CDR3 is TGTGCCAGCAGTTACGGTGGCAGGGGCGAGGGGTTCTTC.

The gene calls are TRBV6-2 or TRBV6-3 and TRBJ1-2, with 7 positions matching TRBD1. Per germline, CDR1 MNHEY and CDR2 SVGEGT. After removal of 4 bases from V and 2 bases from J, the junction contained 13 bases not matched to a gene. The CDR3 is 17 amino acids. Here the CDR3 DNA reads TGTGCCAGCAGTTTCAATTCCCAAAGACAGGGCAACTATGGCTACACCTTC. Translating gives CASSFNSQRQGNYGYTF.

The genes are TRBV7-6 and TRBJ2-3, with a weak D call TRBD2 (6 bases). The CDR3 has 17 residues. The germline V gene encodes CDR1 SGHVS and CDR2 FNYEAQ. V gave up 1 base and J gave up 1 base, with 15 bases separating them. Here the CDR3 DNA reads TGTGCCAGCAGCTTAGGACGGCTAGCGTCGGGCACAGATACGCAGTATTTT. It yields the protein CASSLGRLASGTDTQYF.

The V gene is TRBV10-2, the J gene TRBJ2-3, with 7 nucleotides matching TRBD2. The CDR3 covers 13 residues. Trimming removed 5 bases from V and 10 bases from J; junction bases left unmatched: 9. Germline loops: CDR1 WSHSY, CDR2 SAAADI. The chain's CDR3 is CASSSQSGVAQYF. The CDR3 DNA follows: TGCGCCAGCAGTAGCCAGAGCGGGGTTGCGCAGTATTTT.

This clone was recorded once. The V call is TRBV9, the J call TRBJ1-3; D gene uncertain. CDR1 SGDLS and CDR2 YYNGEE come from the germline V gene. Trimming stripped 0 bases from V and 0 bases from J, with 10 bases between. The CDR3 is 16 residues long. The CDR3 nucleotides are TGTGCCAGCAGCGTAGGAGGACTCAGCTCTGGAAACACCATATATTTT. Amino acid sequence: CASSVGGLSSGNTIYF.

This clone was recorded only once. This sequence joins TRBV27 and TRBJ2-7; a weak D match, TRBD2 (5 bases). Germline assignment: CDR1 MNHEY and CDR2 SMNVEV (reference sequence). The length of the CDR3 is 17 residues. V was clipped by 5 bases and J by 2 bases, with 22 bases between them. The CDR3 bases are TGTGCCAGCAGTCCCGGGCAGCGGTTGACTCAGCCCTACGAGCAGTACTTC. Translated, it gives CASSPGQRLTQPYEQYF.

The chain couples TRBV7-9 to TRBJ2-1; 14 bases match TRBD2. The germline gives CDR1 SEHNR, CDR2 FQNEAQ (reference sequence). The length of the CDR3 is 15 residues. V shed 5 bases, J shed 9 bases, and the junction held 6 bases outside the gene matches. CDR3 sequence: CASSPGLAGVGEQFF. The CDR3 DNA follows: TGTGCCAGCAGCCCGGGACTAGCGGGAGTTGGTGAGCAGTTCTTC. Using reference TRBV7-9 and TRBJ2-1 for the parts outside the CDR3, the full variable domain is DTGVSQNPRHKITKRGQNVTFRCDPISEHNRLYWYRQTLGQGPEFLTYFQNEAQLEKSRLLSDRFSAERPKGSFSTLEIQRTEQGDSAMYLCASSPGLAGVGEQFFGPGTRLTVL.

This clone has just one count. The V gene is TRBV18, the J gene TRBJ1-6; D is unresolved. V shed 2 bases and J shed 5 bases, with 4 bases lying between them. The CDR3 sequence is 13 residues long. Germline V gene data show CDR1 as KGHSH and CDR2 as LQKENI. CDR3 protein: CASSPADNSPLHF. CDR3 coding DNA: TGTGCCAGCTCACCAGCAGATAATTCACCCCTCCACTTT. Variable domain in full (rest from reference TRBV18 and TRBJ1-6): NAGVMQNPRHLVRRRGQEARLRCSPMKGHSHVYWYRQLPEEGLKFMVYLQKENIIDESGMPKERFSAEFPKEGPSILRIQQVVRGDSAAYFCASSPADNSPLHFGNGTRLTVT.

The chain is built from TRBV7-9 and TRBJ2-3; perhaps TRBD2 as D (6 bases). Germline V gene lookup returns CDR1 SEHNR and CDR2 FQNEAQ (reference sequence). This CDR3 spans 14 amino acids. The ends were cut back, 10 bases at V and 0 bases at J, with 14 bases in the middle. CDR3 DNA: TGTGCCACTTCCGGGACTGGCAGCACAGATACGCAGTATTTT. It codes for CATSGTGSTDTQYF.

V and J are TRBV19 and TRBJ2-2; 12 positions agree with TRBD1. Germline CDR1 LNHDA, CDR2 SQIVND (reference sequence). Losses at the gene ends were 6 bases for V and 4 bases for J; bases not matched to a gene: 3. The CDR3 consists of 15 residues. This CDR3 is CASSGTGGGTGELFF. The CDR3 region has the DNA TGTGCCAGTAGCGGGACAGGGGGCGGCACCGGGGAGCTGTTTTTT. Combining the CDR3 with reference TRBV19 and TRBJ2-2 gives the whole variable domain DGGITQSPKYLFRKEGQNVTLSCEQNLNHDAMYWYRQDPGQGLRLIYYSQIVNDFQKGDIAEGYSVSREKKESFPLTVTSAQKNPTAFYLCASSGTGGGTGELFFGEGSRLTVL.

The chain links TRBV18 to TRBJ1-4; TRBD1 matches at 9 bases. In germline, CDR1 is KGHSH, CDR2 LQKENI. J gave up 5 bases and V 3 bases, and 1 base lay outside the gene matches. The length of the CDR3 is 14 residues. CDR3 loop: CASSPGQGNEKLFF. CDR3 DNA: TGTGCCAGCTCACCGGGACAGGGCAATGAAAAACTGTTTTTT.

The V call is TRBV7-9, the J call TRBJ2-4; 7 nucleotides agree with TRBD2. With V trimmed by 1 base and J by 1 base, 4 bases remained unmatched. Germline V gives CDR1 SEHNR, CDR2 FQNEAQ (reference sequence). The CDR3 runs 16 residues. In DNA, the CDR3 is TGTGCCAGCAGCTTAGGGGAGGGGCAGGCCAAAAACATTCAGTACTTC. Its translation is CASSLGEGQAKNIQYF.

V and J are TRBV5-6 and TRBJ2-5; perhaps TRBD2 as D (5 bases). Germline V gives CDR1 SGHDT, CDR2 YYEEEE. The CDR3 totals 17 residues. V lost 4 bases to trimming and J lost 0 bases, with 19 bases between them. CDR3 nucleotides: TGTGCCAGCAGCCAACCCTCCGCGGGCTCGTACCAAGAGACCCAGTACTTC. Residues: CASSQPSAGSYQETQYF.

This chain links TRBV15 with TRBJ2-7, with 9 bases identical to TRBD1. The CDR3 length is 15 residues. Trimming removed 0 bases from V and 2 bases from J; junction bases left unmatched: 2. Per the germline V gene, CDR1 is LNHNV and CDR2 is YYDKDF (reference sequence). The CDR3 is CATSRDRTGAYEQYF. Written as DNA, the CDR3 is TGTGCCACCAGCAGAGACCGGACAGGGGCCTACGAGCAGTACTTC.

V gene TRBV7-9 combines with J gene TRBJ1-6, with D unresolved. Germline values: CDR1 SEHNR, CDR2 FQNEAQ (reference sequence). There are 16 residues in the CDR3. V was pared by 2 bases and J by 0 bases, with 8 bases between. Written as DNA, the CDR3 is TGTGCCAGCAGCTTATATACGAGCTCCTATAATTCACCCCTCCACTTT. It encodes CASSLYTSSYNSPLHF.

The rearrangement joins TRBV10-3 to TRBJ2-2; 12 bases are shared with TRBD2. The CDR3 totals 16 residues. Germline V gene lookup returns CDR1 ENHRY and CDR2 SYGVKD. The V segment lost 6 bases and the J segment 5 bases; nucleotides outside the gene matches: 7. Here the CDR3 DNA reads TGTGCCATCAGGGAACTAGCGGGAGGTTCAACCGGGGAGCTGTTTTTT. It translates to CAIRELAGGSTGELFF.

This sequence joins TRBV4-3 and TRBJ2-3; D may be TRBD2 (5 bases). The V gene's germline CDR1 is LGHNA and CDR2 YSLEER. V lost 1 base, J lost 6 bases, and 14 bases lay in between. This CDR3 spans 15 amino acids. This chain's CDR3 is CASSQGGLPRDTQYF. The CDR3 coding sequence is TGCGCCAGCAGCCAAGGCGGGCTTCCCCGGGATACGCAGTATTTT.

The V gene is TRBV6-5, the J gene TRBJ1-5, with a weak D call TRBD1 (5 bases). CDR3 length: 14 residues. With 5 bases removed from V and 3 bases from J, the gap between germline ends came to 11 bases. Germline CDR1 MNHEY, CDR2 SVGAGI. The DNA for the CDR3 is TGTGCCAGCAGTCCTAGGGGCGTCAATCAGCCCCAGCATTTT. It encodes CASSPRGVNQPQHF.